This T cell receptor beta chain came from a study of cytomegalovirus exposure and HLA in healthy donors. Study at large: Earlier, approximately 110 million unique TCR beta sequences were recovered from around 190 million T cells by an analysis.

Study observations and caveats: DRB1 had the most TCR associations and HLA-C the fewest, a later analysis found, with rates varying by HLA locus. For most TCR beta V segments, an earlier analysis put the productive rate at about 90% or about 30% of the time.

PCR involved 60 Vbeta and 13 Jbeta primers. Data came from immunoSEQ multiplex PCR; TCRdb stores just in-frame clones and leaves some out. The sample lists about 100,000 clones; roughly 73% were seen once. Nominal health characterized the donors when sampled, though unrecorded immune exposures were likely. There are a few counts of this clone. As yet, its antigen is unknown. The clonotype comes from a man between 35 and 55 years old in good health and CMV-seronegative. Sequenced: PBMCs.

This CDR3 is CASSTPGQNEKLFF. Here the CDR3 DNA reads TGTGCCAGCAGTACACCGGGACAGAATGAAAAACTGTTTTTT. The rearrangement joins TRBV28 to TRBJ1-4; TRBD1 matches at 7 bases. Germline loops: CDR1 MDHEN, CDR2 SYDVKM. This CDR3 is 14 amino acids long. V was clipped by 5 bases and J by 5 bases; unmatched bases: 5.